The following is a TCR beta chain sequence with its context. The antigen remains unidentified. Sequencing used immunoSEQ v3.0 at survey level. Clones were sequenced by immunoSEQ multiplex PCR, and TCRdb holds only the in-frame ones, with some missing. The sample shows more than 25,000 clones, 93% of them seen only once. Prior to DNA extraction, the samples held roughly 1-10 million cryopreserved PBMC. This sample was included in a study of long-term antiretroviral therapy in people with HIV. Whole-study results and caveats: Clones expanded before ART dominated the repertoire at all time points. Transplant donor controls retained higher diversity, though diversity increased after ART.

The CDR3 length is 13 residues. From germline, CDR1 is SQVTM and CDR2 ANQGSEA. Trimming cost V 4 bases and J 1 base, with 10 bases left between them. Sample: unsorted PBMCs, taken less than 6.8 years after starting antiretroviral therapy. The TCR comes from a woman aged 40 to 49 with HIV. V usage is TRBV29-1 and J usage is TRBJ1-1; D gene uncertain. The CDR3, as DNA: TGCAGCGTTGTACGAGACACGAACACTGAAGCTTTCTTT. This gives the protein CSVVRDTNTEAFF.